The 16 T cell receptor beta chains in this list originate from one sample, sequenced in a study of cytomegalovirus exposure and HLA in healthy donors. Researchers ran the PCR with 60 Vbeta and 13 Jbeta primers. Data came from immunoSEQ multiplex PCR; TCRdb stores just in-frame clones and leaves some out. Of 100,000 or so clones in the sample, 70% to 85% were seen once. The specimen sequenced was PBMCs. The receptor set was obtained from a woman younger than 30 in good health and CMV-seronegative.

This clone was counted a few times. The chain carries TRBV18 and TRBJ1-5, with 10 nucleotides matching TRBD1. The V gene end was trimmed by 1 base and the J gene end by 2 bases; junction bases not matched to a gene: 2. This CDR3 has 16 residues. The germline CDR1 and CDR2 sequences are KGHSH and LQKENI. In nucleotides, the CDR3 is TGTGCCAGCTCACCACTTGGGACAGGGGGCAATCAGCCCCAGCATTTT. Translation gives CASSPLGTGGNQPQHF. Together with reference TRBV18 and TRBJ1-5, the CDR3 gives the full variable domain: NAGVMQNPRHLVRRRGQEARLRCSPMKGHSHVYWYRQLPEEGLKFMVYLQKENIIDESGMPKERFSAEFPKEGPSILRIQQVVRGDSAAYFCASSPLGTGGNQPQHFGDGTRLSIL.

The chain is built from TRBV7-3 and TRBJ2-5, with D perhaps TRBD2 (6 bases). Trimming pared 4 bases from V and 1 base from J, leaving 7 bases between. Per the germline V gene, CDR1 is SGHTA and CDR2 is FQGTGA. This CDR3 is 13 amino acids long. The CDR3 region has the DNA TGTGCCAGCAGCTACGGGAGCCAAGAGACCCAGTACTTC. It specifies CASSYGSQETQYF.

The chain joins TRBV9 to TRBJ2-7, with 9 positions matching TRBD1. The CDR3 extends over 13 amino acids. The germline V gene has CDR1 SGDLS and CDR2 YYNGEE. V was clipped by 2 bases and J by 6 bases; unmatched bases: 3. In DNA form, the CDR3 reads TGTGCCAGCAGCGTCGGGACAGGGCGCGAGCAGTACTTC. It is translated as CASSVGTGREQYF. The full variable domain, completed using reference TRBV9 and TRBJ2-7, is DSGVTQTPKHLITATGQRVTLRCSPRSGDLSVYWYQQSLDQGLQFLIQYYNGEERAKGNILERFSAQQFPDLHSELNLSSLELGDSALYFCASSVGTGREQYFGPGTRLTVT.

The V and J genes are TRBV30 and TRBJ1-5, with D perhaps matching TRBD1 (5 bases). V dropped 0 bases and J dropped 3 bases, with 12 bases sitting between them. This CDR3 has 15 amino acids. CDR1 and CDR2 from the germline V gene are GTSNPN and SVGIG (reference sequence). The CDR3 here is CAWSVRGRANQPQHF. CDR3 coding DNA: TGTGCCTGGAGTGTAAGGGGCCGGGCCAATCAGCCCCAGCATTTT.

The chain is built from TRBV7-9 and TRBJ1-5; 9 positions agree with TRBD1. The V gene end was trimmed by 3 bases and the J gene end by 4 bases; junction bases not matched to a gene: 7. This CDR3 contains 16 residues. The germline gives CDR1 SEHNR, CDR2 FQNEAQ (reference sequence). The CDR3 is CASSLMGQGKNQPQHF. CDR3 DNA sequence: TGTGCCAGCAGCTTGATGGGACAGGGAAAAAATCAGCCCCAGCATTTT.

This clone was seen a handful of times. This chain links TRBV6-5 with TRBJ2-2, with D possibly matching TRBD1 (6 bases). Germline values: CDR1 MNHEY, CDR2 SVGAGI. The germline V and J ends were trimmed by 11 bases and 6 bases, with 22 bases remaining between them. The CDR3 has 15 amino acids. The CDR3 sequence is CAQNWAQGKAGELFF. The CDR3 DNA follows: TGTGCCCAAAACTGGGCGCAGGGGAAGGCCGGGGAGCTGTTTTTT.

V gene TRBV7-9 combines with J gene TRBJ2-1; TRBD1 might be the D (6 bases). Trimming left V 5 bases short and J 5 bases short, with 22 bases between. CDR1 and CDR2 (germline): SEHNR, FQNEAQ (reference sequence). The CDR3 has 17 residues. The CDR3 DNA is TGTGCCAGCAGCCTCAACGGACAGATATCAGGGCACAATGAGCAGTTCTTC. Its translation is CASSLNGQISGHNEQFF.

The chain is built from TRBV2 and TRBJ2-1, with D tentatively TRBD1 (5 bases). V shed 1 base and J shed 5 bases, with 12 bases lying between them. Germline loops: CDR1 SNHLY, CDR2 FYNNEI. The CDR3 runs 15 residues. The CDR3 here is CASSEGAGWDNEQFF. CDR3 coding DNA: TGTGCCAGCAGTGAAGGGGCAGGGTGGGACAATGAGCAGTTCTTC.

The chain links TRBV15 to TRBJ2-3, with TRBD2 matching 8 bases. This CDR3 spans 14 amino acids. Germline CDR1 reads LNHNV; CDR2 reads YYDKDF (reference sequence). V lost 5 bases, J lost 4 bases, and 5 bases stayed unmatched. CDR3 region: CATSRGGYADTQYF. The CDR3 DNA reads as TGTGCCACCAGCCGGGGGGGTTATGCAGATACGCAGTATTTT.

CDR3 protein: CATKGGPWDTEAFF. The DNA for the CDR3 is TGTGCCACCAAGGGGGGGCCTTGGGACACTGAAGCTTTCTTT. The V call is TRBV2, the J call TRBJ1-1; weak D call: TRBD1 (6 bases). CDR3 length: 14 amino acids. CDR1 is SNHLY and CDR2 is FYNNEI in the germline V gene. The V end was cut by 10 bases, the J end by 3 bases, with 18 bases between.

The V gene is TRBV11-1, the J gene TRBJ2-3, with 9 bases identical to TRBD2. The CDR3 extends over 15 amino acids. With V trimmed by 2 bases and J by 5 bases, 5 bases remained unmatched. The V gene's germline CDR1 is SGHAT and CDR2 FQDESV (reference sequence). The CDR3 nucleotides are TGTGCCAGCAGCTTAAGTGAACTAGCGGGAGATACGCAGTATTTT. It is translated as CASSLSELAGDTQYF.

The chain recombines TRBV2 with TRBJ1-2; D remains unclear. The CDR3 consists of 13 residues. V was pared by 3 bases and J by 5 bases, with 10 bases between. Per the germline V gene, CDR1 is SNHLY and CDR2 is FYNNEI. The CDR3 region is CASSDGASYGYTF. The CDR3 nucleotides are TGTGCCAGCAGTGACGGAGCTTCTTATGGCTACACCTTC.

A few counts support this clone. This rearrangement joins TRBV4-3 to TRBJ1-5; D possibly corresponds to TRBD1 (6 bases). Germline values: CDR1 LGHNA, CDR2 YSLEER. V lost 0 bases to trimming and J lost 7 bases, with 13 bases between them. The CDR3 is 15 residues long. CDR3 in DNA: TGCGCCAGCAGCCAAGAGGAACAGGGTCGGCAGCCCCAGCATTTT. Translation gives CASSQEEQGRQPQHF.

The CDR3 nucleotides are TGTGCCAGCAGCTTCTCCGGACAGAGGGGTAACGGCTACACCTTC. It specifies CASSFSGQRGNGYTF. This rearrangement joins TRBV11-2 to TRBJ1-2; D possibly corresponds to TRBD1 (6 bases). This CDR3 region has 15 residues. CDR1 is SGHAT and CDR2 is FQNNGV in the germline V gene. V was pared by 3 bases and J by 8 bases, with 19 bases between.

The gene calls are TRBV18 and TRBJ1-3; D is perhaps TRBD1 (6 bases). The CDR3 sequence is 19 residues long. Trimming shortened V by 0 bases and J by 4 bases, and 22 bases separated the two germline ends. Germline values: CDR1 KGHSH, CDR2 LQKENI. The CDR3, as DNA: TGTGCCAGCTCACCACCGAATCCGACAGGTTCATTCGGCGGAAACACCATATATTTT. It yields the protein CASSPPNPTGSFGGNTIYF.

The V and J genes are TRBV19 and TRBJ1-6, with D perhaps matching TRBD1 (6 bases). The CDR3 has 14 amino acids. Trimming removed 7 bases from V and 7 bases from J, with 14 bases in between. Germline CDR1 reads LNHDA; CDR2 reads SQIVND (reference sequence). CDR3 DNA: TGTGCCAGTACCGCCAGGGGCGGGAATTCACCCCTCCACTTT. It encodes CASTARGGNSPLHF.